Sequencing of this T cell receptor beta chain was carried out in a study of Tregs in tolerant kidney transplant recipients. Findings of the study overall: Donor-specific Treg expansion exceeded global Treg expansion in tolerant patients, suggesting antigen drive. Changing PCR primers prevented nucleotide comparison between some patients' samples.

The CDR3 runs 13 residues. Per germline, CDR1 SGHTS and CDR2 YDEGEE. With 3 bases removed from V and 7 bases from J, the gap between germline ends came to 11 bases. Related graft donors supplied nonmyeloablative bone marrow transplants, and mixed chimerism was transient. Unstimulated regulatory T cells (CD4+CD25+CD127-), CD4+CD25- non-regulatory cells, CD4 and CD8 cells were FACS-sorted from thawed PBMCs. On this clone: Its target is unknown.

Data came from immunoSEQ multiplex PCR; TCRdb stores just in-frame clones and leaves some out. The data contain some 21,000 clones, over 70% of them singletons. The chain couples TRBV5-8 to TRBJ2-1; TRBD2 might be the D (5 bases). Sequenced here: CD8+ T cells from blood (PBMCs), sampled 6 months after the transplant. The receptor's source is a human patient who received a combined kidney and bone marrow transplant. Some T cells may be graft donor cells. CDR3: CASSSGLLNEQFF. The CDR3 DNA reads as TGTGCCAGCAGCTCCGGACTGTTAAATGAGCAGTTCTTC.